These T cell receptor beta chains were read from a single sample in a study of neoadjuvant anti-PD-1 for oral cavity cancer. The repertoire was sequenced with immunoSEQ multiplex PCR; TCRdb's copy has only in-frame clones and lacks some. Of roughly 15,000 clones listed, under 80% were seen once; the top ten hold approximately 2.5%. This specimen was PBMCs, taken after nivolumab (anti-PD-1) treatment. These receptors were collected from a person between 40 and 85 years old with oral cavity squamous cell carcinoma. CDR3s include the opening cysteine and the closing phenylalanine or tryptophan. The D gene is left open where the match is weak. A row's size may be missing; if present it is once, few, many or a size class.

abundance: once
d_gene: TRBD1
j_gene: TRBJ2-1
v_gene: TRBV5-1
CDR3nt: TGCGCCAGCAGCTTGGATGGGCAGGGGGCAGGCAATGAGCAGTTCTTC
CDR3aa: CASSLDGQGAGNEQFF

abundance: .
d_gene: TRBD2
j_gene: TRBJ2-1
v_gene: TRBV28
CDR3nt: TGTGCCACCGGGACTAGCTTAAATGAGCAGTTCTTC
CDR3aa: CATGTSLNEQFF

abundance: .
d_gene: TRBD2
j_gene: TRBJ2-3
v_gene: TRBV19
CDR3nt: TGTGCCAGTAGGCCGCTAGCGGTATATAGCACAGATACGCAGTATTTT
CDR3aa: CASRPLAVYSTDTQYF

abundance: .
d_gene: TRBD1
j_gene: TRBJ2-7
v_gene: TRBV9
CDR3nt: TGTGCCAGCAGCGTCGGACAGGGGAACGAGCAGTACTTC
CDR3aa: CASSVGQGNEQYF

abundance: once
d_gene: .
j_gene: TRBJ1-1
v_gene: TRBV9
CDR3nt: TGTGCCAGCAGCCTCACCCAGCACACTGAAGCTTTCTTT
CDR3aa: CASSLTQHTEAFF

abundance: .
d_gene: .
j_gene: TRBJ1-5
v_gene: TRBV19
CDR3nt: TGTGCCAGTAGGGATAGCAATCAGCCCCAGCATTTT
CDR3aa: CASRDSNQPQHF

abundance: .
d_gene: TRBD1
j_gene: TRBJ2-2
v_gene: TRBV19
CDR3nt: TGTGCCAGTAGTCAACTCCCGGGACAGCACACCGGGGAGCTGTTTTTT
CDR3aa: CASSQLPGQHTGELFF

abundance: .
d_gene: .
j_gene: TRBJ2-2
v_gene: TRBV6-6
CDR3nt: TGTGCCAGCAGTTACTCATGGGGCTTGGGCGGGGAGCTGTTTTTT
CDR3aa: CASSYSWGLGGELFF

abundance: few
d_gene: .
j_gene: TRBJ1-6
v_gene: TRBV7-6
CDR3nt: TGTGCCAGCAGCCCCAGTATTAATTCACCCCTCCACTTT
CDR3aa: CASSPSINSPLHF

abundance: .
d_gene: .
j_gene: TRBJ2-6
v_gene: TRBV9
CDR3nt: TGTGCCAGCAGCCCATCGACAGGAGCTTACTCTGGGGCCAACGTCCTGACTTTC
CDR3aa: CASSPSTGAYSGANVLTF

abundance: .
d_gene: TRBD2
j_gene: TRBJ2-1
v_gene: TRBV5-1
CDR3nt: TGCGCCAGCAGCTTCCATCCTACACAATGGACTAGCGGGAGTGGTGGGAATGAGCAGTTCTTC
CDR3aa: CASSFHPTQWTSGSGGNEQFF

abundance: .
d_gene: TRBD2
j_gene: TRBJ2-7
v_gene: TRBV5-1
CDR3nt: TGCGCCAGCAGCCGCGGACTAGCGCCCTACGAGCAGTACTTC
CDR3aa: CASSRGLAPYEQYF

abundance: .
d_gene: .
j_gene: TRBJ2-7
v_gene: TRBV6-1
CDR3nt: TGTGCCAGCAGGGCTAGGGGGGCCTACGAGCAGTACTTC
CDR3aa: CASRARGAYEQYF

abundance: .
d_gene: TRBD2
j_gene: TRBJ2-3
v_gene: TRBV10-3
CDR3nt: TGTGCCATCAGAGAGGGACTAGCGGGAGATACGCAGTATTTT
CDR3aa: CAIREGLAGDTQYF

abundance: .
d_gene: .
j_gene: TRBJ1-1
v_gene: TRBV2
CDR3nt: TGTGCCAGCAGTGGAGAGGGCAACACTGAAGCTTTCTTT
CDR3aa: CASSGEGNTEAFF

abundance: once
d_gene: .
j_gene: TRBJ2-3
v_gene: TRBV6-1
CDR3nt: TGTGCCAGCAGTACGGACGGTAGGGGAGATACGCAGTATTTT
CDR3aa: CASSTDGRGDTQYF

abundance: .
d_gene: TRBD2
j_gene: TRBJ2-1
v_gene: TRBV5-4
CDR3nt: TGTGCCAGCAGCTATCTAGCGGGGGGGCCTAACAATGAGCAGTTCTTC
CDR3aa: CASSYLAGGPNNEQFF

abundance: .
d_gene: TRBD1
j_gene: TRBJ1-4
v_gene: TRBV7-9
CDR3nt: TGTGCCAGCGGAGACAGGGACTCTAACCTTGAAAAACTGTTTTTT
CDR3aa: CASGDRDSNLEKLFF

abundance: .
d_gene: .
j_gene: TRBJ2-1
v_gene: TRBV5-1
CDR3nt: TGCGCCAGCAGCTTGGAAGCTAGCTCCAATGAGCAGTTCTTC
CDR3aa: CASSLEASSNEQFF

abundance: .
d_gene: .
j_gene: TRBJ2-3
v_gene: TRBV11-2
CDR3nt: TGTGCCAGCAGCCGACCTGGGCGCAAGGATACGCAGTATTTT
CDR3aa: CASSRPGRKDTQYF

abundance: .
d_gene: .
j_gene: TRBJ2-2
v_gene: TRBV20-1
CDR3nt: TGCAGTGCCGCCGACACCGGGGAGCTGTTTTTT
CDR3aa: CSAADTGELFF

abundance: .
d_gene: .
j_gene: TRBJ1-1
v_gene: TRBV2
CDR3nt: TGTGCCAGCAGTGAAGTCGGCTTTCGGGGGACTGAAGCTTTCTTT
CDR3aa: CASSEVGFRGTEAFF

abundance: .
d_gene: .
j_gene: TRBJ2-7
v_gene: TRBV19
CDR3nt: TGTGCCAGTAGTATGGTTTGGCAGGGAGGCTACGAGCAGTACTTC
CDR3aa: CASSMVWQGGYEQYF

abundance: .
d_gene: .
j_gene: TRBJ1-6
v_gene: TRBV11-3
CDR3nt: TGTGCCAGCAGTCAACTCTCGGCCCAGGAGCAAAATTCACCCCTCCACTTT
CDR3aa: CASSQLSAQEQNSPLHF

abundance: .
d_gene: .
j_gene: TRBJ2-7
v_gene: TRBV7-2
CDR3nt: TGTGCCAGCAGTCTTTTTTCCTACGAGCAGTACTTC
CDR3aa: CASSLFSYEQYF

abundance: once
d_gene: TRBD2
j_gene: TRBJ2-5
v_gene: TRBV5-1
CDR3nt: TGCGCCAGCAGCCAAGGGACTAGCGGGGAGACCCAGTACTTC
CDR3aa: CASSQGTSGETQYF

abundance: .
d_gene: .
j_gene: TRBJ1-1
v_gene: TRBV5-4
CDR3nt: TGTGCCAGCAGCTTGGCTCGGGTAAAAGTCACTGAAGCTTTCTTT
CDR3aa: CASSLARVKVTEAFF

abundance: once
d_gene: TRBD1
j_gene: TRBJ2-7
v_gene: TRBV7-3
CDR3nt: TGTGCCACCACCCCCAGGGGGTGCCACGAGCAGTACTTC
CDR3aa: CATTPRGCHEQYF

abundance: .
d_gene: .
j_gene: TRBJ2-7
v_gene: TRBV11-2
CDR3nt: TGTGCCAGCTTTGGCCTGACAGGAGCATCCTACGAGCAGTACTTC
CDR3aa: CASFGLTGASYEQYF

abundance: .
d_gene: TRBD2
j_gene: TRBJ2-7
v_gene: TRBV29-1
CDR3nt: TGCAGCGTTACTAGCGGGAGGGCCTACGAGCAGTACTTC
CDR3aa: CSVTSGRAYEQYF

abundance: .
d_gene: .
j_gene: TRBJ1-1
v_gene: TRBV11-2
CDR3nt: TGTGCCAGCAGCCGTCCCTGGCCGACAGTCTTCACTGAAGCTTTCTTT
CDR3aa: CASSRPWPTVFTEAFF

abundance: .
d_gene: TRBD2
j_gene: TRBJ2-1
v_gene: TRBV27
CDR3nt: TGTGCCAGCAGGGGGACTAGCGGGGCCCCGCGTGAGCAGTTCTTC
CDR3aa: CASRGTSGAPREQFF

abundance: few
d_gene: .
j_gene: TRBJ1-2
v_gene: TRBV28
CDR3nt: TGTGCCAGCAGTTTATTCTCGGGGCGCGGCTACACCTTC
CDR3aa: CASSLFSGRGYTF

abundance: .
d_gene: TRBD1
j_gene: TRBJ2-1
v_gene: TRBV5-4
CDR3nt: TGTGCCAGCAGCCTAACAGGGGTCCTCCAAAATGAGCAGTTCTTC
CDR3aa: CASSLTGVLQNEQFF

abundance: few
d_gene: .
j_gene: TRBJ1-2
v_gene: TRBV7-9
CDR3nt: TGTGCCAGCAGTGGTACAGTCAGTAACTATGGCTACACCTTC
CDR3aa: CASSGTVSNYGYTF

abundance: .
d_gene: .
j_gene: TRBJ1-4
v_gene: TRBV6-1
CDR3nt: TGTGCCAGCAGGGCCTATGGACAGATGGATGAAAAACTGTTTTTT
CDR3aa: CASRAYGQMDEKLFF